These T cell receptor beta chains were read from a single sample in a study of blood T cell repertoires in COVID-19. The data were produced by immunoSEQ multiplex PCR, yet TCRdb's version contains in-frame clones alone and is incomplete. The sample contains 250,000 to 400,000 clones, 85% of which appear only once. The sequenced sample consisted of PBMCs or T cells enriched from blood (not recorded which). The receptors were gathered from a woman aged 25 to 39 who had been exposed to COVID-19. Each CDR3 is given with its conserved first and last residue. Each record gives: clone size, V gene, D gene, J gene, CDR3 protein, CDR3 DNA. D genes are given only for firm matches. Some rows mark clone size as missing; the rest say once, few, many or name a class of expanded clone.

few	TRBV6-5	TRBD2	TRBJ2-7	CASNRAGATYEQYF	TGTGCCAGCAACCGAGCGGGGGCCACCTACGAGCAGTACTTC
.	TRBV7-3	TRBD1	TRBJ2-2	CASSLFAGGTGELFF	TGTGCCAGCAGCTTATTCGCAGGGGGCACCGGGGAGCTGTTTTTT
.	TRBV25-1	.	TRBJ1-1	CASNTGGTEAFF	TGTGCCAGCAATACCGGGGGCACTGAAGCTTTCTTT
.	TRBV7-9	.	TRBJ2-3	CASRRTGVSTDTQYF	TGTGCCAGCCGGCGGACCGGGGTAAGCACAGATACGCAGTATTTT
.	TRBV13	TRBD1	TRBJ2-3	CASSSMIQGTPDTQYF	TGTGCCAGCAGCTCCATGATACAGGGGACCCCAGATACGCAGTATTTT
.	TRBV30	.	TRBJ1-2	CAWSDKGNYGYTF	TGTGCCTGGAGTGATAAGGGGAACTATGGCTACACCTTC
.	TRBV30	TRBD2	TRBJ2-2	CAWSVKREAGELFF	TGTGCCTGGAGTGTAAAGCGGGAGGCCGGGGAGCTGTTTTTT
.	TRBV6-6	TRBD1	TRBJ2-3	CASRRRDRGQQDTQYF	TGTGCCAGCAGACGCCGGGACAGGGGACAACAAGATACGCAGTATTTT
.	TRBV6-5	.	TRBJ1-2	CASSYSRLNYGYTF	TGTGCCAGCAGTTACTCGCGGTTGAACTATGGCTACACCTTC
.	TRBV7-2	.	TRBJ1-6	CASSPGHFRVLNSPLHF	TGTGCCAGCAGCCCGGGACACTTTCGGGTTCTTAATTCACCCCTCCACTTT
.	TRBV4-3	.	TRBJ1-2	CASSQEPGNYGYTF	TGCGCCAGCAGCCAAGAGCCGGGTAACTATGGCTACACCTTC
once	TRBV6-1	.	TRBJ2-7	CASSEAQGSAYEQYF	TGTGCCAGCAGTGAAGCTCAGGGGTCGGCCTACGAGCAGTACTTC
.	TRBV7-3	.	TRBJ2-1	CASSPFKGAWNEQFF	TGTGCCAGCAGCCCGTTCAAAGGGGCTTGGAATGAGCAGTTCTTC
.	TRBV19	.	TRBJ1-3	CASSTTGAGNTIYF	TGTGCCAGTAGTACGACAGGAGCTGGAAACACCATATATTTT
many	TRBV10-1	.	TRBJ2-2	CASSASPGFGELFF	TGCGCCAGCAGTGCATCCCCAGGGTTCGGGGAGCTGTTTTTT
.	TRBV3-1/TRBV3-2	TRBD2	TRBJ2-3	CASRTSGGAPAGDTQYF	TGTGCCAGCAGGACTAGCGGGGGGGCCCCGGCGGGGGATACGCAGTATTTT
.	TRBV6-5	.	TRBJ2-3	CASSSNQGQGDTQYF	TGTGCCAGCAGTTCAAACCAGGGGCAGGGGGATACGCAGTATTTT
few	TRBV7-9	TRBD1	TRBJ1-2	CATTPPGRGRTGYTF	TGTGCCACCACTCCCCCCGGCAGGGGGAGGACTGGCTACACCTTC
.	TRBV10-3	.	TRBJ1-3	CAISESGLSGNTIYF	TGTGCCATCAGTGAGTCGGGACTCTCTGGAAACACCATATATTTT
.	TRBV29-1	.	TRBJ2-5	CSVEGYRDYQETQYF	TGCAGCGTTGAAGGCTACCGGGACTACCAAGAGACCCAGTACTTC
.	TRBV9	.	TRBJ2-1	CASSVELALGVYNEQFF	TGTGCCAGCAGCGTAGAACTAGCTTTAGGGGTCTACAATGAGCAGTTCTTC
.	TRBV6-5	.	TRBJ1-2	CASSTGYGYTF	TGTGCCAGCAGTACAGGGTACGGCTACACCTTC
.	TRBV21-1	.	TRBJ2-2	CASTGRVDTGELFF	TGTGCCAGCACCGGGAGGGTAGATACCGGGGAGCTGTTTTTT
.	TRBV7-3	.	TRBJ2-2	CASSLTSGVAGGELFF	TGTGCCAGCAGCTTAACGTCGGGAGTGGCTGGCGGGGAGCTGTTTTTT
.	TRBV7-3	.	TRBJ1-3	CASSPGLNSGNTIYF	TGTGCCAGCAGCCCGGGACTGAACTCTGGAAACACCATATATTTT
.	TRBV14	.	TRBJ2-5	CASSQVIVGPTRRWYQETQYF	TGTGCCAGCAGCCAAGTAATCGTTGGGCCCACCAGGCGATGGTACCAAGAGACCCAGTACTTC